A selection of T cell receptor beta chains follows, all from one sample in a study of cytomegalovirus exposure and HLA in healthy donors. Here immunoSEQ multiplex PCR was the method, and the copy in TCRdb shows in-frame clones only, minus some. The sample has 170,000 or so clones; under 90% are singletons. The source material was PBMCs. Source of these receptors: a man in his late teens or twenties in good health and CMV-seronegative. The conserved cysteine and the conserved F or W are not part of the CDR3 here.

V gene: TRBV19; J gene: TRBJ2-2; CDR3 protein: ASSIDLAGELF
V gene: TRBV15; J gene: TRBJ1-1; CDR3 protein: ATSRERLAEAF
V gene: TRBV7-9; J gene: TRBJ1-1; CDR3 protein: SSSHIGENTEAF
V gene: TRBV10-3; J gene: TRBJ1-2; CDR3 protein: AISEFPLYPNYGYT
V gene: TRBV10-1; J gene: TRBJ2-4; CDR3 protein: ASPRRPLGAKNIQY
V gene: TRBV9; J gene: TRBJ1-2; CDR3 protein: ASSAMAGHGYT
V gene: TRBV19; J gene: TRBJ2-1; CDR3 protein: ASSIWLAEGEQF
V gene: TRBV9; J gene: TRBJ2-3; CDR3 protein: ASSVEPGVHLY
V gene: TRBV29-1; J gene: TRBJ2-1; CDR3 protein: SIEGVGEQF
V gene: TRBV27; J gene: TRBJ2-1; CDR3 protein: ASSLSRLAATSHEQF
V gene: TRBV4-1; J gene: TRBJ2-3; CDR3 protein: ASSQDQTGAGTDTQY
V gene: TRBV28; J gene: TRBJ1-1; CDR3 protein: ASSPPRQHRMYTEAF
V gene: TRBV4-1; J gene: TRBJ2-1; CDR3 protein: ASRDTSYNEQF
V gene: TRBV20-1; J gene: TRBJ2-1; CDR3 protein: SARVSNEQF
V gene: TRBV29-1; J gene: TRBJ2-1; CDR3 protein: SVEVAASGGDEQF
V gene: TRBV4-1; J gene: -; CDR3 protein: ASSQAQRRGLAGGEYEQY
V gene: TRBV12-2; J gene: TRBJ1-3; CDR3 protein: ASRSGIDRSLVDHFSGNTIY
V gene: TRBV7-2; J gene: TRBJ2-1; CDR3 protein: ASSFILAGGMDEQF
V gene: TRBV6-1; J gene: TRBJ1-2; CDR3 protein: ASSTRQGARYGYT
V gene: TRBV19; J gene: TRBJ2-2; CDR3 protein: ASSPDLGTGELF
V gene: TRBV7-8; J gene: TRBJ2-7; CDR3 protein: ASSQGLAEQY
V gene: TRBV19; J gene: TRBJ1-1; CDR3 protein: ASTLGVTEAF
V gene: TRBV10-3; J gene: TRBJ1-3; CDR3 protein: ATRPTVAISGNTIY
V gene: TRBV6-1; J gene: TRBJ2-7; CDR3 protein: ATRLGQGNYEQY
V gene: TRBV28; J gene: TRBJ2-7; CDR3 protein: ASTSGPYEQY
V gene: TRBV19; J gene: TRBJ2-7; CDR3 protein: ASSISGGTYEQY
V gene: TRBV11-2; J gene: TRBJ1-1; CDR3 protein: ASSSPERTEAF
V gene: TRBV28; J gene: TRBJ2-7; CDR3 protein: ASSLTGGPTYEQY
V gene: TRBV18; J gene: TRBJ1-3; CDR3 protein: ASSPGGQAGNTIY
V gene: TRBV7-9; J gene: TRBJ2-7; CDR3 protein: SSSSRDSSYEQY
V gene: TRBV7-3; J gene: TRBJ2-4; CDR3 protein: ASSHLTGVGVGAKNIQY
V gene: TRBV5-6; J gene: TRBJ2-7; CDR3 protein: ASSFNYEQY
V gene: TRBV4-1; J gene: TRBJ2-5; CDR3 protein: ASSQDLETQY
V gene: TRBV7-9; J gene: TRBJ1-3; CDR3 protein: ASSLGTERGLFGNTIY
V gene: TRBV28; J gene: TRBJ2-2; CDR3 protein: ASSSPSVTGELF
V gene: TRBV27; J gene: TRBJ2-1; CDR3 protein: ASRPPGQIRHEQF
V gene: TRBV27; J gene: TRBJ2-2; CDR3 protein: ASSLYTGINTGELF